This TCR beta chain originates from a study of CXCR3-negative and CXCR3-positive naive CD8 T cells. Study as a whole: The dataset comprises around 140 million TRB reads in total, with about 1.5 +/- 0.3 million reads per library.

A CD45RO-CCR7+CD27+CD95- profile was what naive CD8+ T cells displayed. Comments on this clonotype: Its antigen is unknown.

TRB cDNA libraries were made by UMI-labeled 5' RACE. From the 5' RACE reads, TCRdb lists one entry per CDR3 protein and no DNA. Recorded for this sample: about 90,000 distinct CDR3 sequences. Study conclusions and caveats: TRB CDR3 hydrophobicity was greater in CXCR3-positive naive cells than in CXCR3-negative naive cells. Naive CXCR3-negative and CXCR3-positive cells had similar TRBV-TRBJ usage; memory differed. Both naive subsets had comparably high diversity; memory CD8+ cells much lower.

The CDR3 spans 15 residues. In germline, CDR1 is SGHRS, CDR2 YFSETQ. The sequence was collected from a human donor in good health. Some clones in this sample may be carry-over from other donors' samples. The sequenced sample was naive CXCR3+ CD8+ T cells from blood. Subset of the sample: CD45RO-CCR7+CD27+CD95- naive CD8+ T cells expressing CXCR3 (TNR3+). The genes are TRBV5-1 and TRBJ2-1; TCRdb designates TRBD1, a call that cannot be tested without DNA. This CDR3 is CASSFSFPGSGEQFF.